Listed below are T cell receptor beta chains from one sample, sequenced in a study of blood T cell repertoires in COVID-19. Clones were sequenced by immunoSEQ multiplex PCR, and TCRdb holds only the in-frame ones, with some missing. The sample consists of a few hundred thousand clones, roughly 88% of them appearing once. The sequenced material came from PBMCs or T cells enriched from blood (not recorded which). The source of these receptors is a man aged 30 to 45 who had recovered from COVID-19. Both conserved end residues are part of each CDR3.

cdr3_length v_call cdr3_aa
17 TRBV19 CASSIEPGQGGYNEQFF
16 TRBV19 CASSIRGTGTNTEAFF
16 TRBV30 CAWSVQRGRTSRPLHF
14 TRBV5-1 CASSLQAGLYEQYF
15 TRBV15 CATSRDRGGGNEQFF
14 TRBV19 CASSRDRVNTEAFF
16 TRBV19 CASSIIPGGLENEQFF
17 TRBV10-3 CAISDQGGGGDRGGYTF
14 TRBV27 CASSFDISQETQYF
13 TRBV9 CASNRVPQETQYF
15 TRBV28 CASSLWTGGDQPQHF
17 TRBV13 CASSSRERVLSHYGYTF
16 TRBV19 CASSWTSGGAEYEQYF
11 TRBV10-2 CASREGGEQYF
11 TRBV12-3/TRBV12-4 CATWAYNEQFF
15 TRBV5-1 CASSLAGINTGELFF
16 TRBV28 CASSTRVAGGPYEQYF
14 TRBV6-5 CASSYSGEVNIQYF
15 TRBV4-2 CASSQGAGTTDTQYF
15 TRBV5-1 CASSLTAGGLTEAFF
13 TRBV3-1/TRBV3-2 CASSLYRGNTIYF
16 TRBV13 CASSGPERGAETIQYF
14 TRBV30 CAWSAGNSNQPQHF
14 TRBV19 CASSVAGLSGIQYF
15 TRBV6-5 CASSYSTKISYEQYF
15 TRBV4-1 CASSQGTSGQETQYF
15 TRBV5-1 CASSLTGGTAYEQYF
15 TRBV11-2 CASSPTTGGSYGYTF
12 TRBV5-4 CASSSQGGEQYF
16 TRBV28 CASSPVVGGERYEQYF
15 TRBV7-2 CASSPLGGGGYTQYF
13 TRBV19 CASSAGTGYEQYF
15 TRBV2 CASKTSGGRTDTQYF
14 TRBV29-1 CSAKAGGHYNEQFF
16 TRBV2 CASSPMADRLTYEQYF
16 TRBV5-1 CASSLEGQGDTGELFF
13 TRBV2 CASSVRAGSPLHF
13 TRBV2 CASSQGNNQPQHF
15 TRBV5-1 CAVSGGPESYNEQFF
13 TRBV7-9 CASSLGQAQGYTF
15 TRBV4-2 CASSQDWAPGEKLFF
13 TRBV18 CASSEGTGREQYF
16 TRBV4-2 CASREARGSENSPLHF
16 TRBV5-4 CASNGASGGDADTQYF
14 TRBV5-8 CASSLVVRGEKLFF
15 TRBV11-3 CASSLEDRGDNEQFF
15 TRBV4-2 CASRLSGGADNEQFF
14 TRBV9 CASSPTGGYNEQFF
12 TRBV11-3 CASSPRQAGYTF
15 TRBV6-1 CASSEGTGGNEKLFF